The 3 T cell receptor beta chains given below trace back to one sample, sequenced in a study of blood T cell repertoires in COVID-19. TCRdb's copy holds only in-frame clones and misses some; the assay was immunoSEQ multiplex PCR. The sample lists some 310,000 clones; roughly 91% were seen once. Sequencing was carried out using peripheral blood. The origin of the receptors is a man aged 50 to 60 with active or convalescent COVID-19.

This rearrangement joins TRBV15 to TRBJ2-7, with TRBD1 matching 9 bases. CDR3 length equals 17 residues. Looked up from germline, CDR1 is LNHNV and CDR2 is YYDKDF (reference sequence). V shed 3 bases and J 3 bases; nucleotides not matched to a gene: 12. The CDR3, as DNA: TGTGCCACCAGCAGTGCACCGACCGGGACAGGGATCTACGAGCAGTACTTC. It translates to CATSSAPTGTGIYEQYF.

A few counts support this clone. The gene calls are TRBV6-1 and TRBJ2-7; D perhaps matches TRBD2 (5 bases). The CDR3 consists of 16 residues. V lost 3 bases, J lost 2 bases, and 17 bases lay in between. CDR1 and CDR2 (germline): MNHNS, SASEGT. CDR3 coding DNA: TGTGCCAGCAGTGATACTAGGCAAGGCCACGCCTACGAGCAGTACTTC. Translated, it gives CASSDTRQGHAYEQYF.

The J gene is TRBJ2-7, the V gene TRBV2, with D possibly TRBD2 on 6 matching bases. The V gene lost 1 base and the J gene lost 5 bases, with 21 bases spanning the gap. Germline-derived CDR1 and CDR2 are SNHLY and FYNNEI. The CDR3 consists of 17 residues. This CDR3 reads CASSEGGGRYTGHEQYF. The DNA for the CDR3 is TGTGCCAGCAGTGAAGGGGGAGGCCGCTATACCGGGCACGAGCAGTACTTC.